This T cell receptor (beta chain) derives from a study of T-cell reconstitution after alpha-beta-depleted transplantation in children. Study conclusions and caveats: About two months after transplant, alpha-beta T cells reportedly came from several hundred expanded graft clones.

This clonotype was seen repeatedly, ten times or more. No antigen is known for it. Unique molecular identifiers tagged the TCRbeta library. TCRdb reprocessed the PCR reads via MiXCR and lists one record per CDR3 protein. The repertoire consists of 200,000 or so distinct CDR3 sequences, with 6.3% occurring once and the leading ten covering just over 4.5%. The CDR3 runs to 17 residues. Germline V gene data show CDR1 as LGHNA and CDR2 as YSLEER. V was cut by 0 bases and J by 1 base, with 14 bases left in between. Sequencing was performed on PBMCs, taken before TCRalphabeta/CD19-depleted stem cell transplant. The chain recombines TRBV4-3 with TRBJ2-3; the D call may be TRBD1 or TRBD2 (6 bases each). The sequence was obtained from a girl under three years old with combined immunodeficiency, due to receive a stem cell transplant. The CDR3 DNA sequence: TGCGCCAGCAGCCAAGAATTCGGGGGCGCCGGCACAGATACGCAGTATTTT. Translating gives CASSQEFGGAGTDTQYF.